The sequence of this T cell receptor (beta chain) was determined in a study of blood T cell repertoires in COVID-19. The CDR3 contains 13 residues. The germline CDR1 and CDR2 sequences are MNHEY and SMNVEV (reference sequence). V was clipped by 8 bases and J by 0 bases, with 7 bases between them. This clone was seen once. Clones were sequenced by immunoSEQ multiplex PCR, and TCRdb holds only the in-frame ones, with some missing. The data show some 300,000 clones, with around 84% seen just once and 1.3% held by the top ten. The chain couples TRBV27 to TRBJ1-4; no clear D gene. The clonotype comes from a man between 70 and 80 years old with acute or convalescent COVID-19. The sequencing sample was made of peripheral blood. CDR3 region: CASFVPTNEKLFF. For the CDR3, the DNA is TGTGCCAGCTTCGTTCCAACTAATGAAAAACTGTTTTTT.